Below, 24 T cell receptor beta chains from the same sample are listed, as sequenced in a study of post-analysis software for immune sequencing data. The study, taken as a whole, reports: Patients showed TRBV5-6, TRBV5-1 and TRBV20-1 among five TRBV segments more frequent than in controls.

Libraries were made from TCR beta cDNA, and they carried unique molecular identifiers. TCRdb analysed the PCR reads with MiXCR anew, one entry per CDR3 protein. Counted here are about 460,000 distinct CDR3 sequences, roughly 45% occurring once; the ten biggest clones make up about 12%. What these receptors recognize is not known. The sequenced sample was blood. These receptors were obtained from a girl aged 5-17 years with multiple sclerosis.

This clonotype was observed a few times. The V gene is TRBV10-3, the J gene TRBJ2-7; 8 nucleotides align to TRBD1. The V gene's germline CDR1 is ENHRY and CDR2 SYGVKD. The V gene end was trimmed by 7 bases and the J gene end by 3 bases; junction bases not matched to a gene: 5. The CDR3 covers 13 residues. CDR3 residues: CAINWDRSYEQYF. The CDR3 nucleotides read TGTGCCATCAACTGGGACAGGAGCTACGAGCAGTACTTC.

This clonotype was recorded only once. This rearrangement joins TRBV7-8 to TRBJ2-1; 7 bases map to TRBD2. Germline V lookup: CDR1 SGHVS, CDR2 FQNEAQ. J was trimmed by 5 bases and V by 7 bases; bases with no gene match: 11. This CDR3 contains 15 residues. CDR3 loop: CASNLGGRSHNEQFF. The CDR3 DNA follows: TGTGCCAGCAACCTCGGGGGGAGGTCCCACAATGAGCAGTTCTTC.

This chain links TRBV5-1 with TRBJ2-3, with TRBD1 as a possible D gene (5 bases). The CDR3 contains 15 residues. Germline loops: CDR1 SGHRS, CDR2 YFSETQ. The ends were cut back, 7 bases at V and 6 bases at J, with 21 bases in the middle. The CDR3 loop reads CASLVSGSWSDTQYF. Here the CDR3 DNA reads TGCGCCAGCTTGGTTTCAGGGTCGTGGTCGGATACGCAGTATTTT. The full variable domain, in which reference TRBV5-1 and TRBJ2-3 provide the parts outside the CDR3, is KAGVTQTPRYLIKTRGQQVTLSCSPISGHRSVSWYQQTPGQGLQFLFEYFSETQRNKGNFPGRFSGRQFSNSRSEMNVSTLELGDSALYLCASLVSGSWSDTQYFGPGTRLTVL.

The chain uses TRBV7-9 and TRBJ1-5, with D unclear. The CDR3 consists of 13 residues. V lost 1 base and J lost 9, with 10 bases in between. Germline CDR1 is SEHNR and CDR2 is FQNEAQ (reference sequence). This chain's CDR3 is CASSLEQFPPQHF. In DNA, the CDR3 is TGTGCCAGCAGCTTAGAACAGTTTCCGCCCCAGCATTTT.

This clonotype was recorded a few times. V is TRBV6-6 and J is TRBJ2-5; 14 nucleotides align to TRBD2. V shed 8 bases, J shed 1 base, and the junction held 6 bases outside the gene matches. Germline CDR1 is MNHNY and CDR2 is SVGAGI (reference sequence). The CDR3 sequence is 16 residues long. The CDR3 region is CASAGTSGSFQETQYF. The CDR3 bases are TGTGCCAGCGCCGGGACTAGCGGGAGTTTCCAAGAGACCCAGTACTTC.

This rearrangement joins TRBV7-9 to TRBJ1-2; D not certain. The germline CDR1 and CDR2 sequences are SEHNR and FQNEAQ (reference sequence). Trimming removed 5 bases from V and 7 bases from J, with 11 bases in between. The CDR3 runs to 12 residues. CDR3 region: CASSTDLGGYTF. CDR3 sequence (DNA): TGTGCCAGCAGCACGGACCTGGGTGGCTACACCTTC.

The chain recombines TRBV6-2 or TRBV6-3 with TRBJ2-7; D not certain. In germline, CDR1 is MNHEY, CDR2 SVGEGT. This CDR3 spans 12 amino acids. V was cut by 2 bases and J by 6 bases, with 8 bases left in between. CDR3 region: CASSYGASEQYF. CDR3 sequence (DNA): TGTGCCAGCAGTTACGGTGCGTCCGAGCAGTACTTC.

This clonotype was counted a few times. The chain links TRBV29-1 to TRBJ2-6; a possible D gene is TRBD2 (6 bases). Per germline, CDR1 SQVTM and CDR2 ANQGSEA. The CDR3 runs 14 residues. Trimming removed 4 bases at V and 2 bases at J, with 9 bases between. CDR3 DNA: TGCAGCGTTGGCGGGAACACTGGGGCCAACGTCCTGACTTTC. It yields the protein CSVGGNTGANVLTF.

Only a few counts were recorded for this clonotype. The V call is TRBV7-9, the J call TRBJ1-5; 8 bases line up with TRBD1. The CDR3 covers 14 residues. J was trimmed by 6 bases and V by 6 bases; bases with no gene match: 7. The V gene's germline CDR1 is SEHNR and CDR2 FQNEAQ (reference sequence). CDR3 nucleotides: TGTGCCAGCAGTCCAGACAGGGGAGGTCAGCCCCAGCATTTT. Amino acid sequence: CASSPDRGGQPQHF.

The chain combines TRBV7-8 with TRBJ2-3, with D perhaps being TRBD1 or TRBD2 (5 bases each). The CDR3 runs 14 residues. The V and J ends lost 2 bases and 4 bases respectively, with 10 bases between them. Per the germline V gene, CDR1 is SGHVS and CDR2 is FQNEAQ. CDR3 protein: CASSLIGESDTQYF. DNA of the CDR3: TGTGCCAGCAGCTTAATAGGGGAGTCAGATACGCAGTATTTT.

The chain combines TRBV6-6 with TRBJ2-4, with 9 bases aligning to TRBD1. J lost 13 bases, V lost 5 bases, and 0 bases had no gene match. Germline V gene lookup returns CDR1 MNHNY and CDR2 SVGAGI (reference sequence). CDR3 size: 10 residues. CDR3 sequence reads: CASSGTGQYF. The CDR3 nucleotides are TGTGCCAGCAGTGGGACAGGGCAGTACTTC.

This clonotype occurred a few times. The chain is built from TRBV4-1 and TRBJ2-1; 7 bases match TRBD1. The V and J ends lost 6 bases and 7 bases, in that order; junction bases with no gene match: 12. The CDR3 length is 15 residues. Per the germline V gene, CDR1 is MGHRA and CDR2 is YSYEKL. In nucleotides, the CDR3 is TGCGCCAGCAGTGTAGGGGGCTCGGGTACAAATGAGCAGTTCTTC. It codes for CASSVGGSGTNEQFF.

This clonotype was seen a few times. J is TRBJ1-2 and V is TRBV29-1, with TRBD1 matching 7 bases. This CDR3 spans 14 amino acids. Trimming took 4 bases from V and 0 from J; bases not matched to a gene: 5. In germline, CDR1 is SQVTM, CDR2 ANQGSEA. In DNA form, the CDR3 reads TGCAGCGTTGGGACAGGCCAAGCTAACTATGGCTACACCTTC. It is translated as CSVGTGQANYGYTF.

As DNA, the CDR3 is TGTGCCAGCAGCCCTACATCGACTAGCGGGAGAAACTACGAGCAGTACTTC. Encoded protein: CASSPTSTSGRNYEQYF. The chain recombines TRBV4-2 with TRBJ2-7; 12 bases line up with TRBD2. The V gene's germline CDR1 is LGHNA and CDR2 YNFKEQ. Trimming at V came to 4 bases and at J to 3 bases, leaving 10 bases not matched to a gene. CDR3 length: 17 amino acids.

The V call is TRBV15, the J call TRBJ1-2; D is unclear. The CDR3 runs 14 residues. V was shortened by 0 bases and J by 4 bases, with 9 bases between the two germline ends. CDR1 is LNHNV, CDR2 YYDKDF, per germline (reference sequence). This chain's CDR3 is CATSRDNSFYGYTF. In DNA, the CDR3 is TGTGCCACCAGCAGAGATAACAGCTTCTATGGCTACACCTTC.

This clonotype was counted only a few times. The chain joins TRBV6-4 to TRBJ2-1, with TRBD2 matching 8 bases. Unmatched junction bases numbered 8, after V lost 2 bases and J lost 8 bases. Looked up from germline, CDR1 is MRHNA and CDR2 is SNTAGT. The CDR3 is made up of 15 amino acids. For the CDR3, the DNA is TGTGCCAGCAGTGACCGGGGAGCGGGAGACTATGAGCAGTTCTTC. Its protein product is CASSDRGAGDYEQFF.

The chain links TRBV20-1 to TRBJ2-3; D is possibly TRBD2 (5 bases). The V end was cut by 0 bases, the J end by 3 bases, with 7 bases between. This CDR3 comprises 13 residues. Germline CDR1 is DFQATT and CDR2 is SNEGSKA (reference sequence). The CDR3 DNA follows: TGCAGTGCTAGAGATCGGACTACAGATACGCAGTATTTT. It codes for CSARDRTTDTQYF.

This clonotype was counted a few times. The chain joins TRBV4-1 to TRBJ2-1, with 8 bases fitting TRBD2. The CDR3 covers 17 residues. Per the germline V gene, CDR1 is MGHRA and CDR2 is YSYEKL. The V segment lost 0 bases and the J segment 8 bases; nucleotides outside the gene matches: 12. The CDR3 here is CASSQDSGTRLIDEQFF. CDR3 in DNA: TGCGCCAGCAGCCAAGATTCGGGGACTAGGCTTATCGATGAGCAGTTCTTC.

The CDR3 coding sequence is TGCGCCAGCAGCTCACTAGCGGGGAGCTCCTACAATGAGCAGTACTTC. Translated, it gives CASSSLAGSSYNEQYF. The V call is TRBV5-1, the J call TRBJ2-7; 10 bases map to TRBD2. Germline V gene lookup returns CDR1 SGHRS and CDR2 YFSETQ. V trimming: 3 bases; J trimming: 7 bases; junction bases outside the gene matches: 13. The CDR3 totals 16 residues. The variable domain in full, completed from reference TRBV5-1 and TRBJ2-7, reads KAGVTQTPRYLIKTRGQQVTLSCSPISGHRSVSWYQQTPGQGLQFLFEYFSETQRNKGNFPGRFSGRQFSNSRSEMNVSTLELGDSALYLCASSSLAGSSYNEQYFGPGTRLTVT.

The rearrangement joins TRBV12-3 or TRBV12-4 to TRBJ1-2; D possibly corresponds to TRBD1 (5 bases). Trimming left V 7 bases short and J 10 bases short, with 13 bases between. The CDR3 is made up of 11 amino acids. The CDR3 bases are TGTGCCAGCACCTCCCTAGGGGACTACACCTTC. Encoded protein: CASTSLGDYTF.

This clonotype was counted a few times. The chain recombines TRBV20-1 with TRBJ2-3, with D hard to call. This CDR3 spans 11 amino acids. The germline V gene has CDR1 DFQATT and CDR2 SNEGSKA (reference sequence). The V end was cut by 3 bases, the J end by 7 bases, with 8 bases between. The CDR3 loop reads CSASLWNTQYF. CDR3 coding DNA: TGCAGTGCTAGTCTATGGAATACGCAGTATTTT.

The chain uses TRBV12-3 or TRBV12-4 and TRBJ2-7; 8 bases line up with TRBD1. CDR3 length equals 16 residues. Trimming took 5 bases from V and 2 from J; bases not matched to a gene: 11. In nucleotides, the CDR3 is TGTGCCAGCAGTCCCTCCGGGACAGGAGTCACCTACGAGCAGTACTTC. Translation gives CASSPSGTGVTYEQYF.

V is TRBV27 and J is TRBJ2-7, with D perhaps TRBD2 (6 bases). CDR1 is MNHEY, CDR2 SMNVEV, per germline (reference sequence). Trimming took 6 bases from V and 2 from J, leaving 17 bases between them. CDR3 length: 15 residues. CDR3 coding DNA: TGTGCCAGCAGGCCCGGACTATCCTCTACCTACGAGCAGTACTTC. Amino acids: CASRPGLSSTYEQYF.

The chain is built from TRBV18 and TRBJ2-7; 10 positions agree with TRBD1. CDR3 length: 16 residues. Trimming at V came to 0 bases and at J to 2 bases, leaving 4 bases not matched to a gene. Germline CDR1 is KGHSH and CDR2 is LQKENI. This CDR3 is CASSPPTGGAPYEQYF. CDR3 bases: TGTGCCAGCTCACCACCGACAGGGGGCGCCCCCTACGAGCAGTACTTC.